This T cell receptor beta chain originates from a study of response to subunit inactivated influenza vaccine. TCRdb processed the RT-PCR reads anew with MiXCR; each CDR3 protein has one entry. Among approximately 500,000 distinct CDR3 sequences listed, around a quarter were seen once. With 5 bases removed from V and 6 bases from J, the gap between germline ends came to 10 bases. Germline CDR1 and CDR2: SGHAT and FQNNGV. The CDR3 covers 13 residues. The same data also contributed to another study, on T cells expressing NK-cell markers. That paper adds: Synthesis of TCR beta cDNA relied on 5'RACE template switching carrying UMIs. A range of roughly 1.0-7.0% of CD8+ T cells consisted of dominant NKG2C+ clonotypes in 5 or 6 donors. The leading position in the CD3+CD56-NKG2C+ fraction of several donors also went to these clonotypes.

The source of this sequence is a man over 45 who received an inactivated influenza vaccine. Material: CD4+ T cells sorted from PBMCs, obtained less than 13 days after vaccination. The chain has TRBV11-2 and TRBJ1-4; D remains unclear. Written as DNA, the CDR3 is TGTGCCAGCAGCCCGAAACTGGATGAAAAACTGTTTTTT. This encodes CASSPKLDEKLFF.